The next 3 T cell receptor beta chains were all read from a single sample in a study of identical twins (dated by TCRdb to the mid-2010s). The method behind the library was 5' RACE. TCRdb lists the instrument as Illumina HiSeq 2000. TCRdb passed the public sequencing reads through fastp at Q25 and MiXCR, retaining productive beta sequences. Each entry merges the rows of one CDR3 protein and shows their most common DNA and genes. The sample table records just under 550,000 distinct CDR3 sequences; nearly 15% of these occur just once. The ten largest clones represent less than 0.5% of the sample. These data were likewise used in another study, on yellow fever vaccine responses in identical twins.

Sequenced input: CD4+ T cells sorted from blood. Receptors were obtained from a young woman in good health.

In DNA, the CDR3 is TGTGCCAGCAGATCCCAGGGAAATTCACCCCTCCACTTT. This encodes CASRSQGNSPLHF. The genes are TRBV6-1 and TRBJ1-6; maybe TRBD1 (5 bases). The CDR3 is made up of 13 amino acids. CDR1 MNHNS and CDR2 SASEGT come from the germline V gene. V shed 6 bases and J shed 7 bases, with 10 bases lying between them.

This clonotype has ten or more counts. The chain employs TRBV27 and TRBJ2-5, with D tentatively TRBD2 (6 bases). Germline V lookup: CDR1 MNHEY, CDR2 SMNVEV (reference sequence). CDR3 length equals 13 residues. V shed 4 bases and J shed 6 bases, with 12 bases lying between them. The CDR3 region is CASSSGGRKTQYF. The CDR3 bases are TGTGCCAGCAGTTCCGGGGGTCGAAAGACCCAGTACTTC.

The rearrangement links TRBV20-1 to TRBJ2-3; TRBD2 might be the D (6 bases). This CDR3 has 16 residues. V was shortened by 0 bases and J by 1 base, with 14 bases between the two germline ends. From germline, CDR1 is DFQATT and CDR2 SNEGSKA (reference sequence). Written as DNA, the CDR3 is TGCAGTGCTAGAGAGGGCCGAGGCGGGGGCACAGATACGCAGTATTTT. Translated: CSAREGRGGGTDTQYF.